This note documents a single TCR beta chain sequence. The antigen this receptor binds is unknown. Base qualities are not at hand, and no much larger clone is one base apart. This specimen belongs to a study of T cell responses to AZD1222 COVID-19 vaccine (dated by TCRdb to about 2021). For the study in its entirety: A total of 233 trial participants underwent TCR sequencing, of whom 207 received two doses of AZD1222 and about 25 received two doses of the MenACWY control vaccine. Enrollment into the trials was organized by age into subgroups of 18-55, 56-69 and 70-plus years, and those subgroups contained around 150, 28 and 57 TCR-sequenced participants, respectively.

The CDR3 regions of human TCRbeta chains were analyzed by immunosequencing. The paper's processing steps were these. TCRs in the repertoires were matched against a reference library of SARS-CoV-2-specific TCRs that had been generated with the MIRA antigen-specificity platform. Breadth meant the fraction of unique TCRs that were SARS-CoV-2-associated, whereas depth meant the fraction of total T cells that were SARS-CoV-2-associated. Using the MIRA data, every spike-specific TCR was mapped to the spike region that the TCR reacted to and assigned to either a CD4 or a CD8 class. Log10-transformed breadth and depth values were compared by one-way ANOVA with Sidak's multiple comparisons tests. The table was pulled from immuneACCESS by TCRdb, which kept in-frame rearrangements only. Such tables lose some clones; where checked, under half of the loss comes from unresolved V genes, and the rest has no known cause. V and J calls and clone size are copied from that table; D and trimming were computed from the DNA. The sample table lists approximately 160,000 clones, around 89% of them with a count of one. 3% to 4% of the sample comes from the top ten.

Study-wide conclusions, independent of this receptor: Vaccine-associated CD4 TCRs spanned the whole spike protein, with dominant responses in regions 160-218 and 743-854. Only six or seven AZD1222 recipients were SARS-CoV-2 seropositive at baseline, limiting conclusions about previously exposed vaccinees. A significant rise in spike-specific TCR breadth and depth was observed after two AZD1222 doses relative to day 0 and relative to MenACWY recipients. Reportedly, almost half of the unique spike-specific TCRs recognized epitopes lying outside the regions that are mutated in the B.1.351 and B.1.1.7 variants. Participants were mostly white British and included more females than males, and it was suggested by the authors that clonal diversity may have been underestimated. The 56-69-year group was small, and its depth increase did not reach significance, likely because of low power. No day 14 peak-response samples were available, so repertoires were characterized only after the peak T cell response.

The V end loses 7 bases and the J end loses 0 bases, and a stretch of 14 bases separates them. CDR3 length: 15 amino acids, cysteine to phenylalanine. Just the 45-base CDR3 DNA is kept, in frame starting at base 1. The germline V gene (reference sequence) supplies CDR1 SGHKS and CDR2 YYEKEE. In the paper's terms, the time point label means: baseline before first vaccination. The meaning of the sample's treatment or condition label: meningococcal conjugate vaccine given as trial control. The vaccinee samples were drawn from two UK trials, COV001 and COV002, one of which was a single-blind randomized controlled phase 2/3 trial testing AZD1222 (ChAdOx1 nCoV-19) in healthy adults. For TCRbeta chain sequencing, PBMC samples were collected from trial participants at day 0 and at day 28 after the second dose.

This clonotype originated in an adult in good health. The sample in question was peripheral blood, obtained on day 0 of MenACWY control vaccination. Recombination connected TRBV5-5 to TRBJ2-1; TRBD1 could be the D gene, as 6 bases match. The CDR3 reads as follows: CASLQGRDSYNEQFF. The nucleotides read TGTGCCAGCCTACAGGGAAGGGACTCCTACAATGAGCAGTTCTTC.